This T cell receptor (beta chain) was profiled in a study of T cell repertoires in cytomegalovirus infection. General study points: It was HLA-C-restricted CMV-specific TCR beta clonotypes that dominated the response ex vivo.

This CDR3 is 11 amino acids long. The V gene's germline CDR1 is MNHEY and CDR2 SVGEGT. With 6 bases clipped from V and 12 bases from J, the junction kept 4 bases outside the gene matches. This clonotype has only one observation. Its specificity is not known. TCRdb called the reads again in MiXCR, with one record for every CDR3 protein. The sample yields 450,000 to 650,000 distinct CDR3 sequences, roughly 43% seen once. The material was cultured PBMCs, obtained from culture after CMV antigen stimulation. The receptor's source is a human donor in good health (CMV status not recorded). Some clones in this sample may be carry-over from other donors' samples. This chain joins TRBV6-2 or TRBV6-3 and TRBJ2-1; TRBD1 matches 8 bases. The CDR3 protein is CASSRGLGQFF. DNA for the CDR3: TGTGCCAGCAGCAGGGGGCTTGGGCAGTTCTTC.